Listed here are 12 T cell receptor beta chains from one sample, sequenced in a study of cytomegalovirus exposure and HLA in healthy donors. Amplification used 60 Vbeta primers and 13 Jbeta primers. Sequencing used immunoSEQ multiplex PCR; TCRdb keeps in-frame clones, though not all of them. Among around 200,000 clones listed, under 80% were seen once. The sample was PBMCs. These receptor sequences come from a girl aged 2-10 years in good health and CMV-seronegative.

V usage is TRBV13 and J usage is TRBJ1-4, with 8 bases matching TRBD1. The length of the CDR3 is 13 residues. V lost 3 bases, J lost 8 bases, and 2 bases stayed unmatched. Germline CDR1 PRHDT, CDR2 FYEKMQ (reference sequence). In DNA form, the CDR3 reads TGTGCCAGCAGCTTGGGACAGGAAGAAAAACTGTTTTTT. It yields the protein CASSLGQEEKLFF.

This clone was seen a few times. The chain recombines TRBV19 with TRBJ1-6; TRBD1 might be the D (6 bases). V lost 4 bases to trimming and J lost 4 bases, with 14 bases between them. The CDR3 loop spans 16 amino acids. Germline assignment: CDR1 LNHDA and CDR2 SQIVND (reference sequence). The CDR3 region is CASSTTGITYNSPLHF. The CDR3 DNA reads TGTGCCAGTAGTACAACAGGGATTACTTATAATTCACCCCTCCACTTT.

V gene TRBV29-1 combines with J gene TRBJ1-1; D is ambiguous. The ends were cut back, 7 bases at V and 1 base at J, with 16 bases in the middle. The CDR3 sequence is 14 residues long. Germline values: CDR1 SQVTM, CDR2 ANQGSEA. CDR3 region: CSALGPEGNTEAFF. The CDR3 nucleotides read TGCAGCGCCTTGGGCCCCGAGGGGAACACTGAAGCTTTCTTT.

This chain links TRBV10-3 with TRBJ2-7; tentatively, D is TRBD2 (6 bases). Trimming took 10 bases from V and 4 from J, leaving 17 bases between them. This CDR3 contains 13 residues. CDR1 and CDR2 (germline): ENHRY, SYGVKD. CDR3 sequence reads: CATGAGYLYEQYF. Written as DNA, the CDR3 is TGTGCCACCGGAGCGGGTTACCTATACGAGCAGTACTTC.

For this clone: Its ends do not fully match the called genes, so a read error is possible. This CDR3 is CASCISPTRELFF. The DNA of the CDR3 is TGTGCCAGCTGTATAAGCCCCACCCGGGAGCTGTTTTTT. The V gene is TRBV19, the J gene TRBJ2-2; the D is unclear. Germline V lookup: CDR1 LNHDA, CDR2 SQIVND (reference sequence). The CDR3 totals 13 residues.

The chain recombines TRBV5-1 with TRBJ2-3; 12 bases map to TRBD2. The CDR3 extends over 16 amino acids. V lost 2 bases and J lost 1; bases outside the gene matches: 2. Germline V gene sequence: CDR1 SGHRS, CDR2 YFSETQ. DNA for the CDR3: TGCGCCAGCAGCTTCCTAGCGGGGGGGGGCACAGATACGCAGTATTTT. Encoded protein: CASSFLAGGGTDTQYF.

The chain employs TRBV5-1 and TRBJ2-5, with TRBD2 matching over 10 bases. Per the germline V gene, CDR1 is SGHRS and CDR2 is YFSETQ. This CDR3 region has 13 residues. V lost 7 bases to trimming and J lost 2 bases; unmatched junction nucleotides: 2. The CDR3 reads CASGLAVQETQYF. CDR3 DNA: TGCGCCAGCGGACTAGCGGTACAAGAGACCCAGTACTTC.

CDR3 nucleotide sequence: TGTGCCAGCAGTGAAACAGGGGGCAGGTATGGCTACACCTTC. This encodes CASSETGGRYGYTF. The chain carries TRBV6-1 and TRBJ1-2; 9 bases are a match to TRBD1. Per germline, CDR1 MNHNS and CDR2 SASEGT. The V gene end was trimmed by 2 bases and the J gene end by 5 bases; junction bases not matched to a gene: 3. The CDR3 length is 14 residues.

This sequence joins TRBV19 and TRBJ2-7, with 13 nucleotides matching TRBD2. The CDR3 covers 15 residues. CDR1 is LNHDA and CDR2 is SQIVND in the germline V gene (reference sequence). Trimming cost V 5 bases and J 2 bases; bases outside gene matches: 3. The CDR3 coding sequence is TGTGCCAGTAGTCCGGGGACTAGCGGGGCCTACGAGCAGTACTTC. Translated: CASSPGTSGAYEQYF.

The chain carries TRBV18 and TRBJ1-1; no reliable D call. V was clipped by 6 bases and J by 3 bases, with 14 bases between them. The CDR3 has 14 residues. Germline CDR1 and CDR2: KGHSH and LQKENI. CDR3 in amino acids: CASSPTAPHTEAFF. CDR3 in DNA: TGTGCCAGCTCCCCTACCGCACCTCACACTGAAGCTTTCTTT. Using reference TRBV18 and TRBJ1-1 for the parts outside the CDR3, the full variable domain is NAGVMQNPRHLVRRRGQEARLRCSPMKGHSHVYWYRQLPEEGLKFMVYLQKENIIDESGMPKERFSAEFPKEGPSILRIQQVVRGDSAAYFCASSPTAPHTEAFFGQGTRLTVV.

The CDR3 sequence: CASSTGGGTDTQYF. For the CDR3, the DNA is TGCGCCAGCAGCACGGGCGGGGGCACAGATACGCAGTATTTT. The V call is TRBV5-1, the J call TRBJ2-3, with a possible D match to TRBD2 (6 bases). Trimming shortened V by 4 bases and J by 1 base, and 10 bases separated the two germline ends. CDR1 and CDR2 (germline): SGHRS, YFSETQ. This CDR3 has 14 residues.

For the CDR3, the DNA is TGCGCCAGCAGCCCCCCTCGAGGGTATGGCTACACCTTC. Translating gives CASSPPRGYGYTF. The chain carries TRBV5-1 and TRBJ1-2; D gene ambiguous. Trimming shortened V by 4 bases and J by 5 bases, and 12 bases separated the two germline ends. Germline CDR1 reads SGHRS; CDR2 reads YFSETQ. This CDR3 spans 13 amino acids.